This T cell receptor (beta chain) was identified in a study of cytomegalovirus exposure and HLA in healthy donors. Study results and limitations: Later analysis found that TCR beta chains associated with HLA were more clonally expanded than other, equally common chains. Of the V segments, some could not be distinguished, including TRBV6-2 and TRBV6-3, and were excluded. Presence/absence analyses assumed roughly uniform sequencing depth across donors, which may not hold.

This clone has just a few counts. Its specificity is unknown. With 2 bases removed from V and 1 base from J, the gap between germline ends came to 15 bases. Per germline, CDR1 SGHAT and CDR2 FQNNGV. This CDR3 has 16 amino acids. 60 Vbeta and 13 Jbeta primers were used in PCR. Assay used: immunoSEQ multiplex PCR; TCRdb lists only in-frame clones, some missing. The sample comprises about 160,000 clones, about 80% of which are singletons, and more than 0.75% rests with the top ten. The chain combines TRBV11-2 with TRBJ2-7; a weak D match, TRBD1 (5 bases). Sample: PBMCs. The receptor was isolated from a woman aged 50 to 65 in good health and CMV-seropositive. The CDR3 nucleotides are TGTGCCAGCAGCTTATATGCCAGGGATCCTTCCTACGAGCAGTACTTC. It encodes CASSLYARDPSYEQYF.